This T cell receptor (beta chain) was retrieved from a study of neoadjuvant nivolumab and ipilimumab in lung cancer. Clones were sequenced by immunoSEQ multiplex PCR, and TCRdb holds only the in-frame ones, with some missing. The sample lists some 50,000 clones; around 89% were seen once. Germline CDR1 SGHNT, CDR2 YYREEE (reference sequence). The CDR3 runs to 14 residues. V gave up 0 bases and J gave up 3 bases, with 9 bases separating them. The study, taken as a whole, reports: Only a small number of samples underwent TCR sequencing.

With regard to this clone: As yet, its antigen is unknown.

The V and J genes are TRBV5-4 and TRBJ1-2, with D unresolved. The sequence derives from an adult with non-small cell lung cancer. Some clones in this sample may be carry-over from other donors' samples. The starting material was blood, obtained before neoadjuvant nivolumab, alone or with ipilimumab. CDR3 in DNA: TGTGCCAGCAGCTTGGGCAGGTTCGACTATGGCTACACCTTC. It is translated as CASSLGRFDYGYTF.